This T cell receptor beta chain was identified during a study of blood T cell repertoires in COVID-19 (dated by TCRdb to the early 2020s). Study-wide context: Samples covering the acute and convalescent phases of COVID-19 were provided by collaborators in the United States, Italy and Spain. Subjects who had been exposed to COVID-19, were actively infected with it, or had recovered from it provided the deeply sampled blood TCRbeta repertoires that made up the dataset. Nearly every sample came with metadata listing a de-identified subject ID, COVID-19 status, age in years and sex. Where HLA class I and class II types were available, the types were taken from metadata supplied by the sample provider, not from assay-based typing. The repertoires were made available in a free public database intended to serve as a resource for research on the immune response to SARS-CoV-2. The prospective study material was composed of cDNA or gDNA derived from T cells, B-cell-depleted T cells, or PBMCs. The samples were drawn from two sources: the first 160 participants of the ongoing ImmuneRACE study, and 1,254 subjects contributed by 6 global collaborators.

Participants in the prospective study were aged roughly 18 to 89 years, lived in under 30 United States geographic areas, and enrolled through a virtual design. In the prospective study, participants were assigned to cohorts based on the clinical history participants reported in a screening survey and a study questionnaire. For ImmuneRACE Cohort 3, a participant was defined as recovered based on two consecutive negative NP/OP PCR tests, clearance by a healthcare professional, or resolution of symptoms. In the prospective study, whole blood, serum and a nasopharyngeal or oropharyngeal swab were collected from each participant by mobile phlebotomists. Over a roughly 2-month period, participants in the prospective study had the option of providing additional blood draws and questionnaires. Blood samples from the prospective study were shipped frozen or at room temperature prior to DNA extraction.

Beyond this particular receptor, the publication reports: The quantity of clinical and demographic metadata differed by source and by participant and was supplied without curation.

TCRbeta CDR3 regions were amplified from genomic DNA by means of the immunoSEQ Assay, a bias-controlled multiplex PCR. The published analysis was carried out like this. The number of nucleated cells in each sample was estimated by amplification of reference gene primers within the assay. To quantify the absolute abundance of each unique TCRbeta CDR3 rearrangement, sequence reads were collapsed and filtered. For each sample, productive Simpson clonality was calculated by taking the square root of Simpson's diversity index across productive rearrangements. TCRdb stores this immuneACCESS table with in-frame sequences only. Part of the clones is absent; in the studies checked, under half of the shortfall reflects unresolved V genes, and no reason is known for the rest. The V and J calls and clone size come from that table; D and trimming were worked out from the DNA. Counted in this sample were under 300,000 clones; roughly 86% of them appeared once. The ten largest make up less than 2% of the sample.

Spanning cysteine to phenylalanine, the CDR3 consists of 12 amino acids. Only CDR3 DNA is held: 36 bases, read in frame from base 1. A distance of 3 bases separates the germline ends of V and J, which lose 4 bases and 0 bases respectively. From a lookup of the germline V gene (reference sequence), CDR1 and CDR2 are SEHNR and FQNEAQ. Comments on this clone: Its recognized antigen is unknown. No clone much larger than this one lies a single base away; base qualities are absent.

The chain uses TRBV7-9 and TRBJ2-5, with the D gene too uncertain to name. The sequenced material came from PBMCs or T cells enriched from blood (not recorded which). This receptor was identified in a woman aged 55-69 years who had recovered from COVID-19. CDR3 region: CASSSNQETQYF. The nucleotides read TGTGCCAGCAGCTCAAACCAAGAGACCCAGTACTTC. Beyond the CDR3, the reference TRBV7-9 and TRBJ2-5 genes provide the residues; the full variable domain reads: DTGVSQNPRHKITKRGQNVTFRCDPISEHNRLYWYRQTLGQGPEFLTYFQNEAQLEKSRLLSDRFSAERPKGSFSTLEIQRTEQGDSAMYLCASSSNQETQYFGPGTRLLVL.